This T cell receptor (beta chain) was recorded in a study of human CD8 memory T cell subsets. Germline values: CDR1 LNHNV, CDR2 YYDKDF (reference sequence). This CDR3 is 17 amino acids long. A UMI-labeled 5' RACE approach was the method that produced the TCR beta libraries. Following a re-call of the 5' RACE reads, TCRdb has one entry per CDR3 protein and lacks DNA. The sample holds about 6,200 distinct CDR3 sequences. By frequency, this clonotype is large (0.1 to 1%). The chain links TRBV15 to TRBJ2-6; with no DNA, the TCRdb D assignment of TRBD1 cannot be verified. The source is a human donor in good health. Sequencing was carried out using CD8+ effector memory T cells (TEM) sorted from PBMCs. Noted subset: effector memory CD8 T cells, CCR7- CD45RO+ CD95+. CDR3: CATSGQGGYSGANVLTF. Filled out from reference TRBV15 and TRBJ2-6, the complete variable domain reads DAMVIQNPRYQVTQFGKPVTLSCSQTLNHNVMYWYQQKSSQAPKLLFHYYDKDFNNEADTPDNFQSRRPNTSFCFLDIRSPGLGDTAMYLCATSGQGGYSGANVLTFGAGSRLTVL.